This T cell receptor (beta chain) was obtained from a study of preoperative IRX-2 immunotherapy in early breast cancer. As to treatment: preoperative locoregional IRX-2 cytokine immunotherapy. Patients received preoperative, locoregional IRX-2 cytokine immunotherapy in a phase Ib study. This clone was counted between two and nine times. Method: immunoSEQ multiplex PCR; TCRdb's copy keeps in-frame clones and lacks some. The profile shows 40,000 to 45,000 clones, roughly 77% of them singletons. The CDR3 extends over 17 amino acids. The germline gives CDR1 KGHSH, CDR2 LQKENI. With V trimmed by 1 base and J by 5 bases, 8 bases remained unmatched.

The sequence was collected from a human donor with breast cancer. The chain employs TRBV18 and TRBJ2-2, with TRBD2 matching over 9 bases. This material consisted of tumor tissue, taken after IRX-2 immunotherapy. CDR3 in DNA: TGTGCCAGCTCACCACGCTTATTAGCGGGAGAGACCGGGGAGCTGTTTTTT. Its translation is CASSPRLLAGETGELFF. Together with reference TRBV18 and TRBJ2-2, the CDR3 gives the full variable domain: NAGVMQNPRHLVRRRGQEARLRCSPMKGHSHVYWYRQLPEEGLKFMVYLQKENIIDESGMPKERFSAEFPKEGPSILRIQQVVRGDSAAYFCASSPRLLAGETGELFFGEGSRLTVL.